This is a list of T cell receptor beta chains from one sample in a study of neurological immune-mediated disorders. MiXCR was run by TCRdb on the 5' RACE reads, yielding one entry per CDR3 protein. The table records roughly 30,000 distinct CDR3 sequences, roughly 4.4% of them present only once. Sequenced sample: PBMCs. The receptors stem from a man younger than 35 in good health. The CDR3 runs from the conserved cysteine through the conserved F or W. A D gene is named only where the DNA matches it firmly. Each size is once, few, many or a size class.

j_gene,abundance,v_gene,d_gene,CDR3aa,CDR3nt
TRBJ1-2,many,TRBV20-1,TRBD1,CSAYRQGARGYTF,TGCAGTGCTTACCGACAGGGGGCCAGGGGCTACACCTTC
TRBJ1-5,many,TRBV5-1,-,CASSSGVDENQPQHF,TGCGCCAGCAGCTCGGGCGTGGACGAAAACCAGCCCCAGCATTTT
TRBJ1-1,many,TRBV20-1,TRBD1,CSARSGGAGIANTEAFF,TGCAGTGCTAGATCAGGGGGCGCCGGTATTGCGAACACTGAAGCTTTCTTT
TRBJ1-6,many,TRBV20-1,-,CSARDSGQGGLNSPLHF,TGCAGTGCTAGAGATTCTGGGCAGGGAGGACTCAATTCACCCCTCCACTTT
TRBJ2-3,many,TRBV20-1,-,CSAPTGADTQYF,TGCAGTGCGCCCACGGGGGCAGATACGCAGTATTTT
TRBJ1-2,many,TRBV5-1,-,CASSWGAEDGYTF,TGCGCCAGCAGCTGGGGGGCCGAGGACGGCTACACCTTC
TRBJ2-2,many,TRBV5-5,-,CASSFRGNSGELFF,TGTGCCAGCAGCTTTCGGGGGAACAGCGGGGAGCTGTTTTTT
TRBJ2-2,many,TRBV14,-,CASSQEVGRNTGELFF,TGTGCCAGCAGCCAAGAGGTGGGAAGGAACACCGGGGAGCTGTTTTTT
TRBJ2-1,many,TRBV10-3,-,CAISGGNFETYNEQFF,TGTGCCATCAGTGGAGGTAATTTCGAGACCTACAATGAGCAGTTCTTC
TRBJ2-1,many,TRBV20-1,-,CSAHGTSGNHEQFF,TGCAGTGCACACGGGACCTCAGGGAACCATGAGCAGTTCTTC
TRBJ1-1,many,TRBV20-1,-,CSARDLEDGGDWNTEAFF,TGCAGTGCTAGAGACCTAGAAGACGGTGGGGACTGGAACACTGAAGCTTTCTTT